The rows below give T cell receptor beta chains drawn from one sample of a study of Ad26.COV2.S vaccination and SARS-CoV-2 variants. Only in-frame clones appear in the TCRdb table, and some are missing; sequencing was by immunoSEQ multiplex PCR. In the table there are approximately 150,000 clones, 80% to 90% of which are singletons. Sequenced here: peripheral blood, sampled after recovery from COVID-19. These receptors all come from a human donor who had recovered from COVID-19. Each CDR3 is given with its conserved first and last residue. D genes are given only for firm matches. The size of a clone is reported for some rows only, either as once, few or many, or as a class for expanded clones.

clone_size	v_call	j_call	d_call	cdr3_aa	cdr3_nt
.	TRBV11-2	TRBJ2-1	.	CASTKGQTGYNEQFF	TGTGCCAGCACCAAGGGACAAACGGGGTACAATGAGCAGTTCTTC
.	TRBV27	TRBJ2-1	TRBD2	CASWSGGSGRNEQFF	TGTGCCAGCTGGTCCGGGGGGTCCGGTCGCAATGAGCAGTTCTTC
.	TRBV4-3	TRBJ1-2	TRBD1	CASSTPGTGKGYTF	TGCGCCAGCAGCACTCCCGGGACAGGGAAAGGCTACACCTTC
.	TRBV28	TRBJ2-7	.	CASGPGQNPYEQYF	TGTGCCAGCGGCCCGGGACAAAACCCCTACGAGCAGTACTTC
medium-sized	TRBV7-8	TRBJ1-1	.	CASSPSDGGEAFF	TGTGCCAGCAGCCCCTCCGATGGAGGTGAGGCTTTCTTT
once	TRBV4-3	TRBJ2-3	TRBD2	CASSQDGVRGGNSPTDTQYF	TGCGCCAGCAGCCAAGATGGGGTGCGGGGGGGTAACAGTCCCACAGATACGCAGTATTTT
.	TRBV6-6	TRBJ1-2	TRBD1	CASSPYRGQGGYTF	TGTGCCAGCAGTCCCTACAGGGGGCAGGGTGGCTACACCTTC
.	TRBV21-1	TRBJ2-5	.	CASSKGSRGQGNRRGETQYF	TGTGCCAGCAGCAAAGGATCGAGGGGACAGGGAAATCGCCGGGGAGAGACCCAGTACTTC
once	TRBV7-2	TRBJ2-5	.	CASSLAGSQETQYF	TGTGCCAGCAGCTTAGCCGGGTCCCAAGAGACCCAGTACTTC
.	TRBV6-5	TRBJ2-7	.	CASSQTVSAYYEQYF	TGTGCCAGCAGCCAGACAGTATCGGCTTACTACGAGCAGTACTTC
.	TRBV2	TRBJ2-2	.	CASRGDGNTGELFF	TGTGCCAGCAGGGGCGACGGGAACACCGGGGAGCTGTTTTTT
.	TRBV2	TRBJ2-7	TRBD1	CASSTGVEQYF	TGTGCCAGCAGTACAGGGGTCGAGCAGTACTTC